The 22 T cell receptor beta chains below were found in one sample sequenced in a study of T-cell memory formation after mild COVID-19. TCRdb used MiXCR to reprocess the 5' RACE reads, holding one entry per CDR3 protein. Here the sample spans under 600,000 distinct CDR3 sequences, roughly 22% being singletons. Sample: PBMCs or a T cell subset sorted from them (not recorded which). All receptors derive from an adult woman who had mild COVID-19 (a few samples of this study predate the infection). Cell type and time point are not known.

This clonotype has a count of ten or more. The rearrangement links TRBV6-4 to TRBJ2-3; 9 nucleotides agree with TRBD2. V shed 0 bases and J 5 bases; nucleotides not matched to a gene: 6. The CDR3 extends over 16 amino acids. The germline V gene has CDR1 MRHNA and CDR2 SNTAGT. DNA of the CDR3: TGTGCCAGCAGTGACTCCAGCGGGGGGCAGGTAGATACGCAGTATTTT. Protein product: CASSDSSGGQVDTQYF.

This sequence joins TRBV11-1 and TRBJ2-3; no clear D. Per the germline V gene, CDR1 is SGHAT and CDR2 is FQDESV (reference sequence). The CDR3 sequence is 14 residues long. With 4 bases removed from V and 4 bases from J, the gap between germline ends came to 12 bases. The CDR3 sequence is CASSSNLLADTQYF. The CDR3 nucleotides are TGTGCCAGCAGCTCTAACTTGCTCGCAGATACGCAGTATTTT.

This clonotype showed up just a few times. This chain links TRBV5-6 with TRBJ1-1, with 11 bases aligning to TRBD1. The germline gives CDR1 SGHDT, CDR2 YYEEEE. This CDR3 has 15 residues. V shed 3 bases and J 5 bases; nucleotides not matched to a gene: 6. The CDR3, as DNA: TGTGCCAGCAGCTCCAGGACAGGGGGCCGTACTGAAGCTTTCTTT. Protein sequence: CASSSRTGGRTEAFF.

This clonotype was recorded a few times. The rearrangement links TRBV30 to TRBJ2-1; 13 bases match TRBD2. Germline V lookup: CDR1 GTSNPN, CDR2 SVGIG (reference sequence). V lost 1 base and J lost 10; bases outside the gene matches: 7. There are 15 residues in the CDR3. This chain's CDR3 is CAWSETSGGAGEQFF. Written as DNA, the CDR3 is TGTGCCTGGAGTGAAACTAGCGGGGGGGCTGGGGAGCAGTTCTTC.

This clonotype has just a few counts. DNA of the CDR3: TGTGCCAGCAGCCCGAGACAGGGGGTGTTCCCCGGGGAGCTGTTTTTT. As protein: CASSPRQGVFPGELFF. The gene calls are TRBV7-8 and TRBJ2-2, with 9 nucleotides matching TRBD1. Germline loops: CDR1 SGHVS, CDR2 FQNEAQ. V was clipped by 5 bases and J by 6 bases; unmatched bases: 10. The CDR3 is 16 residues long.

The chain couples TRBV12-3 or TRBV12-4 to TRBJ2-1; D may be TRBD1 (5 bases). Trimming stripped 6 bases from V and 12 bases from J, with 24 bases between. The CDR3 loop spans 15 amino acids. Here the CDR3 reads CASRPGPGHPFWQFF. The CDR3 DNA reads TGTGCCAGCAGGCCAGGGCCAGGCCATCCATTTTGGCAGTTCTTC.

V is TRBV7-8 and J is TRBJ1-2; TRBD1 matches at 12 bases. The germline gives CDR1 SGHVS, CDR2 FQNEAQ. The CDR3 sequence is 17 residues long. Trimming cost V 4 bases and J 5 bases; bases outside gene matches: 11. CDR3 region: CASSSRDRGPHYYGYTF. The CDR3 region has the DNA TGTGCCAGCAGCTCCCGGGACAGGGGGCCGCATTATTATGGCTACACCTTC.

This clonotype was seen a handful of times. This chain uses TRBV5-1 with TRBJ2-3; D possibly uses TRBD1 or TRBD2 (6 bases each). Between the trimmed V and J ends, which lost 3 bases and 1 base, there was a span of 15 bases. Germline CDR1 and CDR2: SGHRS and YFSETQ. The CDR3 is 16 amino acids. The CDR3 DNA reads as TGCGCCAGCAGCTGGAGGGGGGATGCGGGCACAGATACGCAGTATTTT. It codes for CASSWRGDAGTDTQYF.

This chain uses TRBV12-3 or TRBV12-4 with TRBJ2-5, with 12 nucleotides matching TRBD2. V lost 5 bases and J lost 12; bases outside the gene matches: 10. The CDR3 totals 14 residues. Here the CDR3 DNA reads TGTGCCAGCAGTACGCAACTAGCGGGGGGCGAAAAGTACTTC. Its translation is CASSTQLAGGEKYF.

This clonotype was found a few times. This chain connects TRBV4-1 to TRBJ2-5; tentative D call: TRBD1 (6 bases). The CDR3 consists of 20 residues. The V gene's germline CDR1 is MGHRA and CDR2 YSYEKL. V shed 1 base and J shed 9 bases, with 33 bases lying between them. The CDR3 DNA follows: TGCGCCAGCAGCCAAGGAGTAGGGCTAGGGACATCGGCGGCAAGAGTGGCCCAGTACTTC. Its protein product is CASSQGVGLGTSAARVAQYF.

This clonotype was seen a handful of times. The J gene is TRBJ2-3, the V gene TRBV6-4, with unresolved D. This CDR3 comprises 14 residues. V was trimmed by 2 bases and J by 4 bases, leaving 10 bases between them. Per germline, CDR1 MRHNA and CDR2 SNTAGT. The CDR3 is CASSDVPGADTQYF. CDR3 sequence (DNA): TGTGCCAGCAGTGACGTCCCTGGAGCAGATACGCAGTATTTT.

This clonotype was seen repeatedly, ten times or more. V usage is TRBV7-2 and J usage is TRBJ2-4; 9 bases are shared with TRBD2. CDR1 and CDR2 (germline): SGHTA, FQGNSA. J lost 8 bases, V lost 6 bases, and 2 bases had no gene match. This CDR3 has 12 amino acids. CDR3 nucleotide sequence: TGTGCCAGCAGGCGGGGGGGACACATTCAGTACTTC. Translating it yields CASRRGGHIQYF.

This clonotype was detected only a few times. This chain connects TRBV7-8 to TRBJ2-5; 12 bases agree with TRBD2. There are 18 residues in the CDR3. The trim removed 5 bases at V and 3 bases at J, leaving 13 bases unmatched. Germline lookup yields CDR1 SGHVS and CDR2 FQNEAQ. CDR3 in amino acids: CASSLLSSGGAGKETQYF. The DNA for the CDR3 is TGTGCCAGCAGCCTCTTATCTAGCGGGGGGGCCGGCAAAGAGACCCAGTACTTC.

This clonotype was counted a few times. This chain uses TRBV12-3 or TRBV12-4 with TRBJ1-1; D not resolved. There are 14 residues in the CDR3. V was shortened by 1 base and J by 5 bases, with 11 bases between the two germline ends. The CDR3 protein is CASSLGLGMTEAFF. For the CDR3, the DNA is TGTGCCAGCAGTTTAGGACTTGGGATGACTGAAGCTTTCTTT.

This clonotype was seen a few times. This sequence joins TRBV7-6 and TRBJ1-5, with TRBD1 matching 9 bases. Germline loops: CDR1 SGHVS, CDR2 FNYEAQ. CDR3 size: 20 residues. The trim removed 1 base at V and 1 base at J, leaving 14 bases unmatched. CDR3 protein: CASSLESGTGIPWSNQPQHF. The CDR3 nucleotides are TGTGCCAGCAGCTTAGAGTCCGGGACAGGGATTCCCTGGAGCAATCAGCCCCAGCATTTT.

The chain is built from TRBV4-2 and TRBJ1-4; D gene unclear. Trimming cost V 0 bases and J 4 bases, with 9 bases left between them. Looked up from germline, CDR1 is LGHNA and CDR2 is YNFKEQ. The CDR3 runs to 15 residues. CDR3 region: CASSQEGVNNEKLFF. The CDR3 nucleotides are TGTGCCAGCAGCCAAGAGGGAGTGAATAATGAAAAACTGTTTTTT.

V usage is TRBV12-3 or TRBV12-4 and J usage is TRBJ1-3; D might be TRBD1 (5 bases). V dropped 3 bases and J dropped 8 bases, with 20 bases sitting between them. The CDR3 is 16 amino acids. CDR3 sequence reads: CASSLFSGLGTDTIYF. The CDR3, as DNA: TGTGCCAGCAGTTTGTTTTCAGGGTTAGGTACAGACACCATATATTTT.

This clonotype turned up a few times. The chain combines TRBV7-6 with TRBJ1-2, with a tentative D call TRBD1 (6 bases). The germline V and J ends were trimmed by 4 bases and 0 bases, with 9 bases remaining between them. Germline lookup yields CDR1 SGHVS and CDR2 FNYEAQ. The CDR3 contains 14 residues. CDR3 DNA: TGTGCCAGCAGCTCCGGGACATCTAACTATGGCTACACCTTC. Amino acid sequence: CASSSGTSNYGYTF.

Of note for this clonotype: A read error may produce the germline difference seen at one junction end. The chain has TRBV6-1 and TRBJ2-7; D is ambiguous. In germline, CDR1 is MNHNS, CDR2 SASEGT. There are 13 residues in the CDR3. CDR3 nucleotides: TGTGCCAGCAGCGAAGGCCAGACCTACGAGCAGTACTTC. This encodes CASSEGQTYEQYF.

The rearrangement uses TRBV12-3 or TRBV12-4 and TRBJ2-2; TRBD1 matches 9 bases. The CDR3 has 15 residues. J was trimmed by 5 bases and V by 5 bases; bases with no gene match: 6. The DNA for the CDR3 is TGTGCCAGCAGTCCACAGGGGGCGCGGACCGGGGAGCTGTTTTTT. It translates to CASSPQGARTGELFF.

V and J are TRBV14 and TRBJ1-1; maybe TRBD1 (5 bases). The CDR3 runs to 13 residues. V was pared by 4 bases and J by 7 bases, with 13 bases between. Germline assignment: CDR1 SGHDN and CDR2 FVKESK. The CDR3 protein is CASSPYLGREAFF. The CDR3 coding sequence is TGTGCCAGCAGCCCCTACTTGGGGCGTGAAGCTTTCTTT.

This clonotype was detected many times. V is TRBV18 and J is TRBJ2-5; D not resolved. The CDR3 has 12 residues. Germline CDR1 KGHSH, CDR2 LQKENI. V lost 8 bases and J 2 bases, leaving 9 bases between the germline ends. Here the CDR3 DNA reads TGTGCCAGCAGCCGTTCTCAAGAGACCCAGTACTTC. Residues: CASSRSQETQYF.